The 12 T cell receptor beta chains reported below all come from one sample, sequenced in a study of T cell responses to AZD1222 COVID-19 vaccine (dated by TCRdb to the early 2020s). Libraries were prepared through the immunoSEQ multiplex PCR assay. TCRdb stores this immuneACCESS table with in-frame sequences only. Part of the clones is absent; in the studies checked, under half of the shortfall reflects unresolved V genes, and no reason is known for the rest. This sample holds about 140,000 clones; 75% to 95% were observed only once. About 3% of the sample comes from the top ten. The intended sense of this specimen's time point label: baseline before first vaccination. Sequenced here: peripheral blood, sampled on day 0 of AZD1222 vaccination. The receptors here all came from an adult in good health.

J is TRBJ1-1 and V is TRBV19; 8 bases line up with TRBD1. Germline V lookup: CDR1 LNHDA, CDR2 SQIVND (reference sequence). V lost 5 bases and J lost 1; bases outside the gene matches: 6. This CDR3 is built from 15 residues. CDR3 coding DNA: TGTGCCAGTAGTGCCCGGACAGGGCAGAACACTGAAGCTTTCTTT. Its protein product is CASSARTGQNTEAFF.

This sequence joins TRBV30 and TRBJ1-5, with 10 nucleotides matching TRBD1. Germline CDR1 is GTSNPN and CDR2 is SVGIG (reference sequence). The CDR3 is 14 residues long. V was pared by 2 bases and J by 6 bases, with 4 bases of the junction left unmatched. The CDR3 here is CAWSIGTGAQPQHF. The CDR3 coding sequence is TGTGCCTGGAGTATTGGGACAGGGGCTCAGCCCCAGCATTTT. Full variable domain (rest looked up from reference TRBV30 and TRBJ1-5): SQTIHQWPATLVQPVGSPLSLECTVEGTSNPNLYWYRQAAGRGLQLLFYSVGIGQISSEVPQNLSASRPQDRQFILSSKKLLLSDSGFYLCAWSIGTGAQPQHFGDGTRLSIL.

V and J are TRBV6-5 and TRBJ1-3; D possibly corresponds to TRBD1 (6 bases). V was clipped by 7 bases and J by 4 bases, with 17 bases between them. The CDR3 contains 15 residues. Germline loops: CDR1 MNHEY, CDR2 SVGAGI. The CDR3 coding sequence is TGTGCCAGCATAGTAGGGGGGGCGCGCGGAAACACCATATATTTT. This translates into CASIVGGARGNTIYF.

This chain uses TRBV21-1 with TRBJ1-5. TRBV21-1 is designated a pseudogene. The CDR3 has 17 residues. For the CDR3, the DNA is TGTGCCAGCACCATAAGGGACCGGCAAGATAGCAATCAGCCCCAGCATTTT. It yields the protein CASTIRDRQDSNQPQHF.

The chain links TRBV7-2 to TRBJ2-3; 7 nucleotides match TRBD1. V shed 5 bases and J 0 bases; nucleotides not matched to a gene: 8. CDR1 is SGHTA and CDR2 is FQGNSA in the germline V gene. The length of the CDR3 is 16 residues. The CDR3 protein is CASSRDRDRSTDTQYF. The CDR3 DNA reads as TGTGCCAGCAGCAGAGACCGGGACAGAAGCACAGATACGCAGTATTTT. The full variable domain, with the rest looked up from reference TRBV7-2 and TRBJ2-3, is GAGVSQSPSNKVTEKGKDVELRCDPISGHTALYWYRQSLGQGLEFLIYFQGNSAPDKSGLPSDRFSAERTGGSVSTLTIQRTQQEDSAVYLCASSRDRDRSTDTQYFGPGTRLTVL.

This clone was detected once. This CDR3 is CASSAGAYNGYTF. For the CDR3, the DNA is TGTGCCAGCAGTGCGGGAGCATACAATGGCTACACCTTC. V is TRBV6-4 and J is TRBJ1-2; D ambiguous. The CDR3 is 13 amino acids. In germline, CDR1 is MRHNA, CDR2 SNTAGT. The V end was cut by 4 bases, the J end by 6 bases, with 12 bases between.

The CDR3 protein is CASSPHGTSATDTQYF. CDR3 DNA: TGTGCCAGCAGCCCCCACGGGACTAGCGCGACAGATACGCAGTATTTT. The rearrangement links TRBV13 to TRBJ2-3, with 10 bases that match TRBD2. CDR3 length equals 16 residues. V dropped 5 bases and J dropped 3; count of bases not matched to a gene: 8. CDR1 is PRHDT and CDR2 is FYEKMQ in the germline V gene (reference sequence).

The chain uses TRBV5-1 and TRBJ1-5, with 7 bases matching TRBD1. The germline V gene encodes CDR1 SGHRS and CDR2 YFSETQ. The V and J ends lost 0 bases and 6 bases, in that order; junction bases with no gene match: 6. This CDR3 has 15 residues. The CDR3 coding sequence is TGCGCCAGCAGCTTGGAACAGGGGTCGGGTCAGCCCCAGCATTTT. Residues: CASSLEQGSGQPQHF.

The rearrangement uses TRBV5-6 and TRBJ2-7, with D possibly being TRBD2 (6 bases). Germline values: CDR1 SGHDT, CDR2 YYEEEE. Trimming cost V 1 base and J 2 bases, with 10 bases left between them. The CDR3 has 14 amino acids. The chain's CDR3 is CASSLTSWPYEQYF. The CDR3 DNA reads as TGTGCCAGCAGCTTGACTAGCTGGCCCTACGAGCAGTACTTC.

This clone has more than one count but fewer than ten. The V call is TRBV7-9, the J call TRBJ2-1, with D unclear. The germline V gene encodes CDR1 SEHNR and CDR2 FQNEAQ (reference sequence). The V end lost 7 bases, the J end lost 9 bases, and 16 bases lay between the germline ends. CDR3 size: 13 residues. The CDR3 loop reads CASTPSVGREQFF. The CDR3 coding sequence is TGTGCCAGCACCCCGTCGGTGGGCCGTGAGCAGTTCTTC.

The CDR3 sequence: CASSLAGINEKLFF. In nucleotides, the CDR3 is TGCGCCAGCAGCTTGGCCGGGATTAATGAAAAACTGTTTTTT. The chain has TRBV5-1 and TRBJ1-4, with D uncertain. There are 14 residues in the CDR3. V was clipped by 0 bases and J by 4 bases, with 7 bases between them. Germline lookup yields CDR1 SGHRS and CDR2 YFSETQ.

The V gene is TRBV3-1 (or the pseudogene TRBV3-2), the J gene TRBJ1-1; D is unclear. V lost 1 base and J lost 6, with 9 bases in between. The length of the CDR3 is 13 residues. Germline loops: CDR1 LGHDT, CDR2 YNNKEL (reference sequence). The CDR3 is CASSQGRPAEAFF. CDR3 nucleotide sequence: TGTGCCAGCAGCCAAGGGCGTCCTGCTGAAGCTTTCTTT.